This T cell receptor beta chain was obtained from a study of naive and memory T cell subsets. Ligated cDNA underwent four rounds of PCR with nested alpha and beta constant region primers and SP2. Alpha and beta constant region primers primed reverse transcription for blood and skin samples. TCRdb reprocessed the 5' RACE reads with MiXCR, giving one entry per CDR3 protein. This sample carries around 56,000 distinct CDR3 sequences, approximately 8% of them seen once, and the ten largest clones take nearly 10%. Trimming shortened V by 8 bases and J by 11 bases, and 18 bases separated the two germline ends. The CDR3 has 12 residues. Germline assignment: CDR1 MNHEY and CDR2 SVGEGT. The library had UMIs added by 3' ligation of an oligonucleotide to TCR cDNA. This clonotype was seen more than once but under ten times.

The chain carries TRBV6-2 or TRBV6-3 and TRBJ1-1; maybe TRBD1 (5 bases). This clonotype was obtained from a female donor in good health. This CDR3 reads CASSKHRLRAFF. In DNA form, the CDR3 reads TGTGCCAGCTCCAAACACAGGTTGCGGGCTTTCTTT.